The 22 T cell receptor beta chains listed next were all sequenced from one sample in a study of cytomegalovirus exposure and HLA in healthy donors. Sequencing used immunoSEQ multiplex PCR; TCRdb keeps in-frame clones, though not all of them. The repertoire consists of more than 150,000 clones, with roughly 82% occurring once and the leading ten covering about 7%. Sample: PBMCs. The source is a man in his late teens or twenties in good health and CMV-seropositive.

V gene TRBV6-6 combines with J gene TRBJ2-1; 8 bases map to TRBD2. CDR1 is MNHNY and CDR2 is SVGAGI in the germline V gene (reference sequence). CDR3 length: 15 residues. V trimming: 5 bases; J trimming: 4 bases; junction bases outside the gene matches: 7. The CDR3 DNA reads as TGTGCCAGCAGTCGAACGGGACTAGGTTACAATGAGCAGTTCTTC. Translated, it gives CASSRTGLGYNEQFF.

CDR3 sequence: CASSPISRASGGLGGSYEQYF. The CDR3 nucleotides are TGTGCCAGTAGCCCCATCTCTCGGGCCTCAGGGGGCCTTGGCGGGAGTTACGAGCAGTACTTC. The genes are TRBV19 and TRBJ2-7; maybe TRBD1 (8 bases). Trimming took 6 bases from V and 4 from J, leaving 37 bases between them. CDR1 and CDR2 (germline): LNHDA, SQIVND (reference sequence). There are 21 residues in the CDR3.

The chain uses TRBV5-1 and TRBJ2-5; D is possibly TRBD2 (5 bases). V lost 6 bases and J 2 bases, leaving 17 bases between the germline ends. Germline CDR1 is SGHRS and CDR2 is YFSETQ. The CDR3 covers 15 residues. The CDR3 sequence: CASTGRAEPQETQYF. DNA of the CDR3: TGCGCCAGCACCGGCCGAGCGGAACCACAAGAGACCCAGTACTTC.

This sequence joins TRBV9 and TRBJ2-1; 11 bases are shared with TRBD2. Germline CDR1 and CDR2: SGDLS and YYNGEE. This CDR3 contains 20 residues. Trimming at V came to 2 bases and at J to 4 bases, leaving 17 bases not matched to a gene. The CDR3, as DNA: TGTGCCAGCAGCGTCGGAGGGGGAGAAGGACTAGCGGGCCTATACAATGAGCAGTTCTTC. It encodes CASSVGGGEGLAGLYNEQFF.

The chain has TRBV6-1 and TRBJ2-1, with D perhaps matching TRBD2 (6 bases). Germline V lookup: CDR1 MNHNS, CDR2 SASEGT. The CDR3 loop spans 14 amino acids. V shed 6 bases and J shed 6 bases, with 15 bases lying between them. The CDR3 spells CASRHERDSNEQFF. The DNA for the CDR3 is TGTGCCAGCAGGCACGAACGGGACTCCAATGAGCAGTTCTTC.

The chain has TRBV7-2 and TRBJ2-3, with 12 bases fitting TRBD2. J was trimmed by 4 bases and V by 1 base; bases with no gene match: 6. The CDR3 totals 17 residues. Looked up from germline, CDR1 is SGHTA and CDR2 is FQGNSA. The CDR3 region has the DNA TGTGCCAGCAGCTTAGTTCCTAGCGGGAGGGTCTCAGATACGCAGTATTTT. It specifies CASSLVPSGRVSDTQYF. The whole variable domain, filled in from reference TRBV7-2 and TRBJ2-3, reads GAGVSQSPSNKVTEKGKDVELRCDPISGHTALYWYRQSLGQGLEFLIYFQGNSAPDKSGLPSDRFSAERTGGSVSTLTIQRTQQEDSAVYLCASSLVPSGRVSDTQYFGPGTRLTVL.

This clone has more than one count but fewer than ten. V is TRBV6-6 and J is TRBJ1-5; D is uncertain. V lost 4 bases and J 2 bases, leaving 6 bases between the germline ends. The CDR3 runs to 13 residues. The germline CDR1 and CDR2 sequences are MNHNY and SVGAGI (reference sequence). CDR3 nucleotides: TGTGCCAGCAGTTCCCCCGGCAATCAGCCCCAGCATTTT. Translated: CASSSPGNQPQHF.

V usage is TRBV5-6 and J usage is TRBJ2-7; 7 nucleotides match TRBD1. Germline loops: CDR1 SGHDT, CDR2 YYEEEE. The CDR3 runs to 12 residues. V trimming: 0 bases; J trimming: 12 bases; junction bases outside the gene matches: 6. The CDR3 DNA follows: TGTGCCAGCAGCTTGGGGACAGGCGGACCGTACTTC. Residues: CASSLGTGGPYF.

The rearrangement links TRBV28 to TRBJ2-3; TRBD2 is a possible D gene (6 bases). CDR1 MDHEN and CDR2 SYDVKM come from the germline V gene. The length of the CDR3 is 14 residues. The V gene lost 5 bases and the J gene lost 4 bases, with 13 bases spanning the gap. The CDR3 sequence is CASSPRELADTQYF. The CDR3 bases are TGTGCCAGCAGTCCCCGGGAGTTGGCAGATACGCAGTATTTT.

The chain employs TRBV9 and TRBJ2-1; maybe TRBD2 (5 bases). The CDR3 extends over 16 amino acids. Trimming removed 0 bases at V and 8 bases at J, with 18 bases between. Germline V gene data show CDR1 as SGDLS and CDR2 as YYNGEE. The CDR3 DNA is TGTGCCAGCAGCGTAGCTATGGAACCCGGGGTTGATGAGCAGTTCTTC. Translation gives CASSVAMEPGVDEQFF.

The genes are TRBV7-2 and TRBJ1-1; maybe TRBD1 (5 bases). Between the trimmed V and J ends, which lost 2 bases and 4 bases, there was a span of 11 bases. This CDR3 is 14 amino acids long. Germline V lookup: CDR1 SGHTA, CDR2 FQGNSA. The CDR3: CASSLSRDGTEAFF. CDR3 DNA sequence: TGTGCCAGCAGCTTAAGCAGGGATGGCACTGAAGCTTTCTTT. Drawing the rest from reference TRBV7-2 and TRBJ1-1, the complete variable domain is GAGVSQSPSNKVTEKGKDVELRCDPISGHTALYWYRQSLGQGLEFLIYFQGNSAPDKSGLPSDRFSAERTGGSVSTLTIQRTQQEDSAVYLCASSLSRDGTEAFFGQGTRLTVV.

The chain employs TRBV6-5 and TRBJ2-2, with 10 bases matching TRBD2. Germline CDR1 is MNHEY and CDR2 is SVGAGI. The CDR3 runs 15 residues. J was trimmed by 6 bases and V by 5 bases; bases with no gene match: 6. The CDR3 here is CASSHSGRAAGELFF. The CDR3 nucleotides are TGTGCCAGCAGTCACAGCGGGAGGGCCGCCGGGGAGCTGTTTTTT.

This chain uses TRBV27 with TRBJ1-4; maybe TRBD1 (6 bases). The CDR3 spans 16 residues. Trimming removed 1 base from V and 6 bases from J, with 15 bases in between. Germline lookup yields CDR1 MNHEY and CDR2 SMNVEV (reference sequence). DNA for the CDR3: TGTGCCAGCAGTTTATGGGGAGGGGGGCGCCATGAAAAACTGTTTTTT. This encodes CASSLWGGGRHEKLFF.

This chain connects TRBV5-6 to TRBJ2-1; TRBD1 agrees at 12 bases. CDR3 size: 16 residues. With 5 bases clipped from V and 2 bases from J, the junction kept 5 bases outside the gene matches. Germline V lookup: CDR1 SGHDT, CDR2 YYEEEE. Written as DNA, the CDR3 is TGTGCCAGCAGTGGGACAGGGGGCAGCCCCTACAATGAGCAGTTCTTC. Encoded protein: CASSGTGGSPYNEQFF.

V usage is TRBV30 and J usage is TRBJ1-2; 8 bases are shared with TRBD1. The CDR3 contains 13 residues. Germline V lookup: CDR1 GTSNPN, CDR2 SVGIG (reference sequence). This chain's CDR3 is CARDRSGDYGYTF. CDR3 nucleotide sequence: TGTGCTCGGGACAGGTCCGGGGACTATGGCTACACCTTC.

This clone has just one count. The chain carries TRBV4-1 and TRBJ2-1; TRBD2 agrees at 8 bases. Per germline, CDR1 MGHRA and CDR2 YSYEKL. The trim removed 0 bases at V and 4 bases at J, leaving 17 bases unmatched. The CDR3 length is 20 residues. CDR3 coding DNA: TGCGCCAGCAGCCAAGATGCCAAGCTGGCGGGAGGACTCATTTACAATGAGCAGTTCTTC. This codes for CASSQDAKLAGGLIYNEQFF.

The chain links TRBV6-5 to TRBJ1-1, with 9 bases lining up with TRBD1. The trim removed 2 bases at V and 5 bases at J, leaving 6 bases unmatched. The CDR3 is made up of 15 amino acids. CDR1 is MNHEY and CDR2 is SVGAGI in the germline V gene. In nucleotides, the CDR3 is TGTGCCAGCAGTTACGGGTACAGGGGGCGGACTGAAGCTTTCTTT. This sequence encodes CASSYGYRGRTEAFF.

CDR3 sequence: CATRGTYYTQYF. For the CDR3, the DNA is TGTGCCACTCGGGGGACCTATTATACGCAGTATTTT. V and J are TRBV28 and TRBJ2-3; TRBD2 is a possible D gene (6 bases). Trimming stripped 10 bases from V and 7 bases from J, with 15 bases between. The CDR3 is made up of 12 amino acids. Germline V CDR1 and CDR2: MDHEN, SYDVKM.

This clone has at least ten counts. V and J are TRBV4-2 and TRBJ2-3; 11 bases align to TRBD1. The CDR3 length is 16 residues. Germline CDR1 LGHNA, CDR2 YNFKEQ. V shed 0 bases and J 4 bases; nucleotides not matched to a gene: 3. CDR3 nucleotides: TGTGCCAGCAGCCAAGAATGGGGACAGGGGGCAGATACGCAGTATTTT. Its protein product is CASSQEWGQGADTQYF.

V gene TRBV28 combines with J gene TRBJ1-2; possible D gene TRBD1, 6 bases. The CDR3 has 12 amino acids. The germline CDR1 and CDR2 sequences are MDHEN and SYDVKM. Trimming stripped 4 bases from V and 3 bases from J, with 6 bases between. CDR3 nucleotides: TGTGCCAGCAGTTCAGGGGACTATGGCTACACCTTC. Its translation: CASSSGDYGYTF.

This clone was detected once. The chain uses TRBV9 and TRBJ2-7, with D tentatively TRBD2 (6 bases). The CDR3 totals 13 residues. The germline V gene has CDR1 SGDLS and CDR2 YYNGEE. The V end lost 4 bases, the J end lost 2 bases, and 10 bases lay between the germline ends. CDR3 DNA: TGTGCCAGCAGCCCACCGGGGGCCTACGAGCAGTACTTC. This sequence encodes CASSPPGAYEQYF.

The genes are TRBV4-3 and TRBJ1-2; 7 bases align to TRBD1. This CDR3 has 15 amino acids. Germline values: CDR1 LGHNA, CDR2 YSLEER. Trimming at V came to 0 bases and at J to 5 bases, leaving 6 bases not matched to a gene. Written as DNA, the CDR3 is TGCGCCAGCAGCCAAGAGCACAGGGGACAATATGGCTACACCTTC. Translation gives CASSQEHRGQYGYTF.